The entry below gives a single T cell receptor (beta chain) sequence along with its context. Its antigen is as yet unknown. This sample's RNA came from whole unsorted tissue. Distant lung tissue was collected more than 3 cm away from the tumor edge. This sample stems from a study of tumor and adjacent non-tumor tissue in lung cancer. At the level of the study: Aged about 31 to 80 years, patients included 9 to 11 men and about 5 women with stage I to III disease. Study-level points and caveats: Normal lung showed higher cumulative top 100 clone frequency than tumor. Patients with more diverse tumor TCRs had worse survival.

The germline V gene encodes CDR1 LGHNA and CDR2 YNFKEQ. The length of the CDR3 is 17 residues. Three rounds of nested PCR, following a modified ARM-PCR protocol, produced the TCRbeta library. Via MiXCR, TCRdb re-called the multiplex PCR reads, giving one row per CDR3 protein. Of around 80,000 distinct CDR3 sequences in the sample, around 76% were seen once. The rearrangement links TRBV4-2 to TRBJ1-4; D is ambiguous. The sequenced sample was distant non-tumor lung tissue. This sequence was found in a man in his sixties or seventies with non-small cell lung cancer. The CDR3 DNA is TGTGTCAACAGCCAAGTACCGTTGAGGGTAACTAATGAAAAACTGTTTTTT. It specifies CVNSQVPLRVTNEKLFF.